A selection of T cell receptor beta chains follows, all from one sample in a study of cytomegalovirus exposure and HLA in healthy donors. Repertoires were generated with immunoSEQ multiplex PCR, while TCRdb's copy carries only in-frame clones and drops some. The data contain about 78,000 clones, 72% of them seen just once; the ten biggest clones take up more than 9.5%. The specimen sequenced was PBMCs. These receptor sequences come from a woman between 40 and 55 years old in good health and CMV-seropositive. Each CDR3 is given with its conserved first and last residue. The order of the fields is clone size, V gene, CDR3 protein. Clone size is stated in some rows and not others, as once, few, many or a class when expanded.

NA	TRBV5-6	CASSLELEAFF
NA	TRBV5-1	CASSPAGTGPEKLFF
NA	TRBV5-8	CASSAYRRGYEQYF
NA	TRBV5-1	CASSLQLPGTGGALGGYTF
NA	TRBV28	CASSQFGPQHF
NA	TRBV18	CASSPPGQGITDTQYF
few	TRBV28	CASTKSSYGYTF
once	TRBV5-1	CASSLSTARTGELFF
NA	TRBV12-2	CASRLAYRLAGEKLFF
NA	TRBV5-1	CASSLGGSGTDTQYF
NA	TRBV7-9	CASAGAIGNTEAFF
NA	TRBV27	CASRTSGTNLYEQYF
once	TRBV5-5	CASSPGLALHHEQYF
NA	TRBV5-6	CASDRGISTEAFF
NA	TRBV6-6	CASSYSTGYGYTF
NA	TRBV7-9	CASSLAAGDTLTF
NA	TRBV4-1	CASSRKTDSNQPQHF
NA	TRBV6-5	CASALRGRHHEQYF
few	TRBV6-5	CASSYQITGGTEAFF
NA	TRBV27	CASSDHGGGYTEAFF
NA	TRBV2	CASSNDRVATF
NA	TRBV30	CAWDRDSFSYEQYF
NA	TRBV29-1	CSVDREDRGGYGYTF
NA	TRBV5-5	CASSLTGLYEQYF
NA	TRBV5-5	CASSLRGGGLGAEAFF
NA	TRBV5-5	CASSLAGGSGEQYF
few	TRBV9	CASSGVDRGRGTEAFF